Listed below are T cell receptor beta chains from one sample, sequenced in a study of blood T cell repertoires in COVID-19. Libraries were prepared by immunoSEQ multiplex PCR; TCRdb keeps only in-frame clonotypes and omits some of them. The sample lists fewer than 350,000 clones, more than 75% occurring once. Source material: PBMCs or T cells enriched from blood (not recorded which). All receptors come from a woman aged 40 to 50 with acute COVID-19. Each CDR3 is given with its conserved first and last residue. Fields, in order: clone size, J gene, D gene, V gene, CDR3 protein, CDR3 DNA. The D gene is left open where the match is weak. Not all rows give a size; the values are once, few, many and, for expanded clones, a class.

once | TRBJ2-5 | NA | TRBV19 | CASSQFQETQYF | TGTGCTAGTAGTCAGTTCCAAGAGACCCAGTACTTC
NA | TRBJ2-7 | TRBD1 | TRBV7-6 | CASSQPGQSYEQYF | TGTGCCAGCAGCCAGCCGGGACAGAGCTACGAGCAGTACTTC
NA | TRBJ1-6 | NA | TRBV12-3/TRBV12-4 | CASSSFGHSPLHF | TGTGCCAGCAGTTCTTTTGGGCATTCACCCCTCCACTTT
NA | TRBJ1-5 | NA | TRBV14 | CASSQGSSQPQHF | TGTGCCAGCAGCCAAGGTTCGAGTCAGCCCCAGCATTTT
NA | TRBJ1-5 | TRBD1 | TRBV2 | CASSEGPPTGGNQPQHF | TGTGCCAGCAGTGAAGGGCCCCCAACAGGGGGTAATCAGCCCCAGCATTTT
NA | TRBJ1-5 | NA | TRBV19 | CASSIPRGNQPQHF | TGTGCCAGTAGTATTCCCAGGGGCAATCAGCCCCAGCATTTT
NA | TRBJ2-5 | TRBD2 | TRBV5-1 | CASSPLLAGETQYF | TGCGCCAGCAGCCCCTTACTAGCGGGAGAGACCCAGTACTTC
NA | TRBJ2-1 | TRBD1 | TRBV7-9 | CASSRRQGENNEQFF | TGTGCCAGCAGCCGTCGACAGGGCGAAAACAATGAGCAGTTCTTC
NA | TRBJ2-2 | NA | TRBV4-1 | CASSQRAGSTGELFF | TGCGCCAGCAGCCAACGGGCAGGGTCAACCGGGGAGCTGTTTTTT
once | TRBJ2-3 | TRBD2 | TRBV14 | CASSQGLAGNTDTQYF | TGTGCCAGCAGCCAAGGGCTAGCGGGGAACACAGATACGCAGTATTTT
NA | TRBJ2-1 | TRBD2 | TRBV5-5 | CASSLIAGFYNEQFF | TGTGCCAGCAGCTTGATAGCGGGATTCTACAATGAGCAGTTCTTC
NA | TRBJ1-2 | TRBD1 | TRBV28 | CASKQGSYGYTF | TGTGCCAGTAAACAGGGGTCCTATGGCTACACCTTC
NA | TRBJ1-1 | NA | TRBV30 | CAWSQGTEAFF | TGTGCCTGGAGCCAGGGCACTGAAGCTTTCTTT
NA | TRBJ1-5 | NA | TRBV7-8 | CASSLGGGPGEQPQHF | TGTGCCAGCAGCTTAGGCGGGGGACCTGGCGAGCAGCCCCAGCATTTT
NA | TRBJ2-7 | TRBD1 | TRBV10-3 | CAISRGQGSSYEQYF | TGTGCCATCAGCCGAGGACAGGGAAGCTCCTACGAGCAGTACTTC
NA | TRBJ1-2 | TRBD1 | TRBV15 | CATSRDTGGSGYTF | TGTGCCACCAGCAGAGACACAGGGGGAAGTGGCTACACCTTC
NA | TRBJ1-5 | TRBD1 | TRBV2 | CASSPTGGQPQHF | TGTGCCAGCAGTCCAACAGGGGGCCAGCCCCAGCATTTT
NA | TRBJ1-1 | TRBD1 | TRBV5-4 | CASSLGGKQGKNTEAFF | TGTGCCAGCAGCTTGGGGGGGAAACAGGGGAAGAACACTGAAGCTTTCTTT
NA | TRBJ1-1 | NA | TRBV24-1 | CATSPSGTREAFF | TGTGCCACCAGTCCGTCGGGAACCCGGGAAGCTTTCTTT
NA | TRBJ2-5 | TRBD2 | TRBV19 | CASSATSGRGETQYF | TGTGCCAGTAGTGCCACTAGCGGGAGGGGGGAGACCCAGTACTTC
NA | TRBJ2-2 | TRBD1 | TRBV6-5 | CASRSDRGNTGELFF | TGTGCCAGCAGATCTGACAGGGGCAACACCGGGGAGCTGTTTTTT
once | TRBJ1-4 | NA | TRBV28 | CASSFGGLGEKLFF | TGTGCCAGCAGTTTCGGAGGACTAGGTGAAAAACTGTTTTTT
once | TRBJ2-1 | TRBD1 | TRBV2 | CASTTGTGSNEQFF | TGTGCCAGCACAACCGGGACAGGTTCCAATGAGCAGTTCTTC
NA | TRBJ2-1 | TRBD2 | TRBV7-2 | CASSPPGLARGNEQFF | TGTGCCAGCAGCCCACCGGGACTAGCACGGGGCAATGAGCAGTTCTTC
NA | TRBJ1-2 | NA | TRBV9 | CASSVKGSGYGYTF | TGTGCCAGCAGCGTAAAGGGTAGCGGCTATGGCTACACCTTC
NA | TRBJ2-2 | NA | TRBV7-9 | CASSYPSGVGELFF | TGTGCCAGCAGCTATCCGTCGGGGGTCGGGGAGCTGTTTTTT
NA | TRBJ1-6 | NA | TRBV5-6 | CASSLGQVNSPLHF | TGTGCCAGCAGCTTGGGACAGGTTAATTCACCCCTCCACTTT
NA | TRBJ1-3 | NA | TRBV5-6 | CASSSPQSSGNTIYF | TGTGCCAGCAGCTCACCACAGAGCTCTGGAAACACCATATATTTT
NA | TRBJ2-1 | NA | TRBV20-1 | CSASGHTYNEQFF | TGCAGTGCTAGTGGGCACACCTACAATGAGCAGTTCTTC
NA | TRBJ2-1 | TRBD1 | TRBV2 | CASSEDRGSYNEQFF | TGTGCCAGCAGTGAGGACAGGGGAAGCTACAATGAGCAGTTCTTC
NA | TRBJ1-5 | NA | TRBV28 | CASSLGRGFFPQHF | TGTGCCAGCAGTTTGGGCAGGGGATTTTTTCCCCAGCATTTT
NA | TRBJ2-7 | NA | TRBV5-1 | CASSLGGGYEQYF | TGCGCCAGCAGCTTGGGGGGCGGCTACGAGCAGTACTTC
NA | TRBJ1-3 | NA | TRBV7-2 | CASSLVATTGNTIYF | TGTGCCAGCAGCTTAGTAGCGACAACTGGAAACACCATATATTTT
NA | TRBJ2-1 | NA | TRBV11-1 | CASSHGYEQFF | TGTGCCAGCAGCCACGGGTATGAGCAGTTCTTC
NA | TRBJ1-1 | TRBD1 | TRBV12-3/TRBV12-4 | CASSRHRGTEAFF | TGTGCCAGCAGTCGCCACAGGGGCACTGAAGCTTTCTTT
NA | TRBJ1-1 | NA | TRBV18 | CASSPLTGPNTEAFF | TGTGCCAGCTCACCACTCACAGGGCCAAACACTGAAGCTTTCTTT
NA | TRBJ1-5 | TRBD1 | TRBV19 | CASTSGQGMGPQHF | TGTGCCAGTACATCGGGACAGGGGATGGGGCCCCAGCATTTT
NA | TRBJ2-3 | TRBD1 | TRBV10-3 | CAIMAQGSTDTQYF | TGTGCCATCATGGCACAGGGGAGCACAGATACGCAGTATTTT
NA | TRBJ1-6 | NA | TRBV7-2 | CASGYGDNSPLHF | TGTGCCAGCGGGTACGGAGATAATTCACCCCTCCACTTT
NA | TRBJ1-5 | NA | TRBV6-5 | CASSKYWAGNQPQHF | TGTGCCAGCAGTAAGTATTGGGCGGGAAATCAGCCCCAGCATTTT
NA | TRBJ1-4 | TRBD1 | TRBV19 | CASSSEDRALTNEKLFF | TGTGCCAGTAGTTCTGAGGACAGGGCTCTCACTAATGAAAAACTGTTTTTT
NA | TRBJ2-7 | NA | TRBV2 | CASSEAAAHLLF | TGTGCCAGCAGTGAAGCGGCAGCCCATCTACTATTC
NA | TRBJ1-2 | NA | TRBV24-1 | CATSDWSELANYGYTF | TGTGCCACCAGTGATTGGTCGGAGTTAGCTAACTATGGCTACACCTTC
few | TRBJ2-3 | NA | TRBV2 | CASSEGTISTQYF | TGTGCCAGCAGTGAAGGGACTATATCTACGCAGTATTTT
NA | TRBJ1-2 | NA | TRBV24-1 | CATSEGANYGYTF | TGTGCCACCAGTGAGGGAGCTAACTATGGCTACACCTTC
NA | TRBJ2-7 | TRBD2 | TRBV19 | CASSMGRGGREQYF | TGTGCCAGTAGTATGGGGAGGGGCGGACGCGAGCAGTACTTC
NA | TRBJ2-1 | TRBD1 | TRBV28 | CASCLGTGDDEQFF | TGTGCCAGCTGTCTTGGGACAGGCGACGATGAGCAGTTCTTC
NA | TRBJ2-3 | TRBD2 | TRBV6-5 | CASSYSGTTDTQYF | TGTGCCAGCAGTTACAGCGGGACCACAGATACGCAGTATTTT
NA | TRBJ2-1 | NA | TRBV6-2/TRBV6-3 | CASSYRGGDEQFF | TGTGCCAGCAGTTACAGAGGGGGGGATGAGCAGTTCTTC
NA | TRBJ2-3 | TRBD2 | TRBV28 | CASSFQAGGFTDTQYF | TGTGCCAGCAGTTTTCAAGCGGGGGGTTTCACAGATACGCAGTATTTT